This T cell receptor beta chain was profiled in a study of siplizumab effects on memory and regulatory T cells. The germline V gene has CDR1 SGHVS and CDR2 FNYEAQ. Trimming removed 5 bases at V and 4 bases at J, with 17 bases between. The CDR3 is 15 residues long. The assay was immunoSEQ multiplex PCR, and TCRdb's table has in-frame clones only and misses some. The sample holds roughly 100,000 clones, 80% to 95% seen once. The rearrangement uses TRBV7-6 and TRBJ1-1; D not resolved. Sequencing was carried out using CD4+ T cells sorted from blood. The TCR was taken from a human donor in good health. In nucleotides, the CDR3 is TGTGCCAGCAGCCCCACCATTGAAGAGAGCACTGAAGCTTTCTTT. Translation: CASSPTIEESTEAFF.